The clone carrying this TCR beta chain was counted ten times or more. Its antigen is not identified. The data were obtained in a study of spatial heterogeneity in lung cancer. Study-wide context: Consistently, beta-chain sequences turned up in larger numbers than alpha-chain sequences did. Notes on the study in general: Ubiquitous expanded tumor TCRs were seen in blood more at resection than at follow-up.

The V segment lost 8 bases and the J segment 11 bases; nucleotides outside the gene matches: 16. The CDR3 spans 14 residues. Germline CDR1 MDHEN, CDR2 SYDVKM. Time point reported: sample taken at primary tumor resection. Researchers sequenced whole RNA taken from tumor, nontumor lung or frozen PBMC without sorting. The cohort: approximately 66 early-stage, untreated non-small cell lung cancer patients. Carried by each TCR cDNA molecule was a unique molecular identifier. TCRdb re-called the 5' RACE reads through MiXCR, storing one row per CDR3 protein. The repertoire holds 25,000 to 30,000 distinct CDR3 sequences, 9.5% to 15% seen once, with about a quarter in the top ten.

The sample was PBMCs, taken at surgery. This sequence was found in a female donor with early-stage non-small cell lung cancer. The genes are TRBV28 and TRBJ2-7; 9 bases match TRBD2. CDR3 sequence: CASWLGCGRALEYF. Here the CDR3 DNA reads TGTGCCAGCTGGCTGGGGTGCGGGAGGGCCTTGGAGTACTTC.